This TCR beta chain was found in a study of technical replicates of blood from a handful of donors. The protocol was immunoSEQ multiplex PCR, while the TCRdb copy is restricted to in-frame clones and leaves out a portion. The table includes some 70,000 clones, around nine tenths detected once. The germline V gene has CDR1 SQVTM and CDR2 ANQGSEA. The CDR3 has 13 amino acids. Trimming took 7 bases from V and 5 from J; bases not matched to a gene: 7. V and J are TRBV29-1 and TRBJ1-5, with 8 bases fitting TRBD1. This TCR was sampled from a human donor in good health. The sequencing sample was made of T cells isolated from PBMCs. The CDR3 nucleotides read TGCAGCGCCGGACAGGGTAAGGATCAGCCCCAGCATTTT. Its protein product is CSAGQGKDQPQHF.